This passage covers 9 T cell receptor beta chains from one sample sequenced in a study of blood T cell repertoires in COVID-19. Sequencing used immunoSEQ multiplex PCR; TCRdb keeps in-frame clones, though not all of them. Here the sample spans 400,000 or so clones, approximately 90% being singletons. Input material: peripheral blood. These receptors all stem from a man in his late teens or twenties with COVID-19, enrolled during active disease.

The chain is built from TRBV5-4 and TRBJ2-3; the match to TRBD2 covers 11 bases. J lost 1 base, V lost 4 bases, and 5 bases had no gene match. In germline, CDR1 is SGHNT, CDR2 YYREEE (reference sequence). CDR3 length equals 16 residues. The CDR3 bases are TGTGCCAGCAGCAAAACTAGCGGGGGTCGCACAGATACGCAGTATTTT. It translates to CASSKTSGGRTDTQYF.

V usage is TRBV28 and J usage is TRBJ2-1; D might be TRBD2 (5 bases). Trimming removed 2 bases from V and 3 bases from J, with 11 bases in between. The CDR3 contains 15 residues. Germline V gene lookup returns CDR1 MDHEN and CDR2 SYDVKM. The CDR3 reads CASSLRRTHYNEQFF. The CDR3 nucleotides read TGTGCCAGCAGTTTACGGAGGACCCACTACAATGAGCAGTTCTTC. Based on the CDR3 plus reference TRBV28 and TRBJ2-1, the full variable domain is DVKVTQSSRYLVKRTGEKVFLECVQDMDHENMFWYRQDPGLGLRLIYFSYDVKMKEKGDIPEGYSVSREKKERFSLILESASTNQTSMYLCASSLRRTHYNEQFFGPGTRLTVL.

V gene TRBV7-8 combines with J gene TRBJ1-1; 8 positions agree with TRBD1. The J segment lost 4 bases and the V segment lost 4 bases, leaving 5 bases of the junction unmatched. The CDR3 spans 14 residues. Germline V gene data show CDR1 as SGHVS and CDR2 as FQNEAQ. CDR3 amino acids: CASSYKTGGTEAFF. For the CDR3, the DNA is TGTGCCAGCAGCTACAAAACAGGGGGCACTGAAGCTTTCTTT.

The chain couples TRBV5-4 to TRBJ2-7; no clear D gene. Germline values: CDR1 SGHNT, CDR2 YYREEE (reference sequence). There are 13 residues in the CDR3. Trimming stripped 0 bases from V and 3 bases from J, with 7 bases between. The CDR3 region is CASSLGLFYEQYF. CDR3 sequence (DNA): TGTGCCAGCAGCTTGGGACTTTTCTACGAGCAGTACTTC. The full variable domain, rest sourced from reference TRBV5-4 and TRBJ2-7, is ETGVTQSPTHLIKTRGQQVTLRCSSQSGHNTVSWYQQALGQGPQFIFQYYREEENGRGNFPPRFSGLQFPNYSSELNVNALELDDSALYLCASSLGLFYEQYFGPGTRLTVT.

This clone has only a few counts. The chain carries TRBV5-6 and TRBJ1-5; D remains unclear. Germline V gene data show CDR1 as SGHDT and CDR2 as YYEEEE. The CDR3 length is 13 residues. Trimming took off 1 base at V and 4 bases at J, with 6 bases between the two ends. DNA of the CDR3: TGTGCCAGCAGCTTGCGGGAGAATCAGCCCCAGCATTTT. This gives the protein CASSLRENQPQHF. Supplemented by reference TRBV5-6 and TRBJ1-5, the full variable domain reads DAGVTQSPTHLIKTRGQQVTLRCSPKSGHDTVSWYQQALGQGPQFIFQYYEEEERQRGNFPDRFSGHQFPNYSSELNVNALLLGDSALYLCASSLRENQPQHFGDGTRLSIL.

This chain links TRBV4-1 with TRBJ2-7; D remains ambiguous. Looked up from germline, CDR1 is MGHRA and CDR2 is YSYEKL. The CDR3 is 15 amino acids. The ends were cut back, 0 bases at V and 3 bases at J, with 12 bases in the middle. The CDR3 protein is CASSQDPGLSYEQYF. In nucleotides, the CDR3 is TGCGCCAGCAGCCAAGATCCAGGCCTAAGCTACGAGCAGTACTTC.

This chain uses TRBV30 with TRBJ1-1, with D hard to call. CDR1 and CDR2 (germline): GTSNPN, SVGIG (reference sequence). The CDR3 is 14 amino acids. The ends were cut back, 3 bases at V and 0 bases at J, with 11 bases in the middle. CDR3 sequence (DNA): TGTGCCTGGAGCGAATCCCGGGTGAACACTGAAGCTTTCTTT. It yields the protein CAWSESRVNTEAFF.

Only one count was recorded for this clone. The CDR3 DNA follows: TGTGCCATCAGTGAGTTAGGGCGGGGGCAGCCCCAGCATTTT. Protein: CAISELGRGQPQHF. This chain uses TRBV10-3 with TRBJ1-5, with D possibly matching TRBD1 (5 bases). Trimming left V 1 base short and J 7 bases short, with 11 bases between. Germline V lookup: CDR1 ENHRY, CDR2 SYGVKD. The CDR3 loop spans 14 amino acids.

J is TRBJ2-7 and V is TRBV29-1, with D uncertain. V was cut by 7 bases and J by 2 bases, with 18 bases left in between. CDR3 size: 14 residues. Per the germline V gene, CDR1 is SQVTM and CDR2 is ANQGSEA. The CDR3 DNA reads as TGCAGCGCTGTATTCAACCACAGCCCCTACGAGCAGTACTTC. Translated: CSAVFNHSPYEQYF.